A single TCR beta chain is shown here with its context. What it recognizes is unknown. With 4 bases clipped from V and 6 bases from J, the junction kept 7 bases outside the gene matches. Germline assignment: CDR1 LNHDA and CDR2 SQIVND (reference sequence). This CDR3 is 16 amino acids long. Generated by immunoSEQ multiplex PCR, the TCRdb table keeps only in-frame clones and is missing some. The sample yields about 99,000 clones, around 90% seen once. These data are taken from a study of T cell responses to AZD1222 COVID-19 vaccine. Overall study findings and caveats: Just 6 or 7 AZD1222 recipients were seropositive at baseline. White British people made up most donors, females outnumbered males, and clonal diversity was possibly underestimated.

The TCR sequence derives from an adult in good health. Sequencing was performed on peripheral blood, taken on day 0 of AZD1222 vaccination. V usage is TRBV19 and J usage is TRBJ1-6; TRBD1 aligns across 9 bases. The CDR3 nucleotides are TGTGCCAGTAGTACCGTTGGGACAGGGAGTAATTCACCCCTCCACTTT. Its translation is CASSTVGTGSNSPLHF. The whole variable domain, remainder taken from reference TRBV19 and TRBJ1-6, is DGGITQSPKYLFRKEGQNVTLSCEQNLNHDAMYWYRQDPGQGLRLIYYSQIVNDFQKGDIAEGYSVSREKKESFPLTVTSAQKNPTAFYLCASSTVGTGSNSPLHFGNGTRLTVT.